This section outlines one T cell receptor (beta chain) sequence together with its context. No antigen is known for it. No much larger clonotype is one base removed from it; base qualities were not supplied. Systemically healthy Caucasian individuals from Russia, approximately 39 in total and aged roughly 6 to 95 years, were included as donors. Each donor gave 8 to 10 milliliters of peripheral blood, collected into EDTA-treated Vacutainer tubes. Ficoll-Paque density-gradient centrifugation was used to isolate PBMCs, with at least 6.5 million obtained per sample. Trizol reagent was used to extract total RNA from PBMCs, with at least 5 micrograms per sample. For every donor, flow cytometry on a PBMC aliquot measured the percentage of naive CD45RAhigh/CD27high T cells. The sample belongs to a study of blood T cells in healthy people across ages (dated by TCRdb to the mid-2010s). Background on the whole study: Template switching captured roughly one uniquely barcoded TCR beta cDNA molecule per two T cells in model experiments. The study measured age-related changes in TCR beta repertoire diversity using deep sequencing normalized with unique cDNA molecular identifiers. The donors were divided into four age groups: young (average around 15 years), middle-aged (approximately 42), aged (around 59) and long-lived (roughly 82). To avoid experimental bias, donors of different ages were distributed randomly across sequencing lanes. For two donors (one aged 18 to 29 and one aged 80 or older), the study analyzed two additional independent replicas of 1 million unique cDNA reads from the same blood draw.

Findings and caveats that apply to the study as a whole: The percentage of naive T cells measured by flow cytometry correlated strongly with observed TCR beta diversity. Because profiling used bulk unsorted PBMCs, naive and antigen-experienced compartments could not be compared conclusively. The long-lived group showed more naive CD4+ T cells, fewer expanded clones and increased TCR diversity than the aged group, suggesting age selection. Observed TCR beta diversity per million T cells fell roughly linearly with age, and a significant reduction was already apparent by age around 40. The CMV infection status of donors was not known, potentially confounding age-related changes in expanded clonotypes. Estimates of total diversity from one million sequenced T cells were regarded as lower bounds and underestimates.

Via the germline V gene (reference sequence), CDR1 is MNHEY and CDR2 SMNVEV. Taken from cysteine to phenylalanine, the CDR3 has 16 residues. The CDR3 DNA has 48 bases and is translated from base 1. Between the V and J ends, shortened by 5 bases and 3 bases respectively, the junction contains 14 bases. Receptor libraries were prepared by 5' RACE. Sequenced using an Illumina HiSeq 2500. A second PCR of about 6 to 12 cycles was run with a J-beta primer mix and a sample-barcoded 5' primer. A template-switch 5' adaptor carrying 12 random nucleotides introduced a unique molecular identifier onto each TCR beta cDNA molecule. At least 2.5 million CDR3-containing paired-end reads were obtained from each sample. First-strand cDNA synthesis was performed from all RNA using the Mint cDNA synthesis kit, with priming by a TRBC-specific oligonucleotide. Following uracil-DNA glycosylase treatment, a first 18-cycle PCR with universal primers M1SS and BC2_uni_R was performed on all cDNA. In the authors' own workflow: Each sample was normalized by randomly selecting 1 million high-quality reads, each carrying a distinct molecular identifier. Reads with shared molecular identifiers were discarded instead of being binned into consensus sequences. CDR3 identification, clonotype clustering and error correction used MiTCR with a Q25 quality threshold and the strictest error-elimination algorithm. Lower-bound total TCR beta diversity was estimated with a nonparametric unseen species model using Euler transformation. TCRdb took the public reads, trimmed them with fastp at Q25, ran MiXCR for clone calling and kept in-frame beta chains. When rows share a CDR3 protein, they turn into one entry using the most common DNA and genes. The V and J calls, along with clone size, are taken from TCRdb and not from the paper's own processing. The sample contains about 1.6 million distinct CDR3 sequences, 30% to 35% of them found a single time. The ten largest clonotypes hold about 11% of the sample.

The sequence was collected from a woman aged 25 to 45 in good health. This chain is built from TRBV27 and TRBJ1-6; perhaps TRBD1 is the D gene, with 6 bases matching. The specimen sequenced was blood. The CDR3 amino acid sequence is: CASSLTSTGYNSPLHF. The DNA sequence is given as TGTGCCAGCAGTCTAACCTCGACAGGCTATAATTCACCCCTCCACTTT.